The sequence of this TCR beta chain was determined in a study of cytomegalovirus exposure and HLA in healthy donors. General observations from the study: Cytomegalovirus status was reportedly diagnosed by the classifier with high sensitivity and specificity. The authors later found HLA-associated TCR beta chains more clonally expanded than equally common others.

The count of this clone is one. Antigen specificity is unknown. Germline CDR1 is SGHRS and CDR2 is YFSETQ. The CDR3 runs to 15 residues. V lost 4 bases to trimming and J lost 0 bases, with 11 bases between them. The study ran its PCR with 60 Vbeta and 13 Jbeta primers. Generated by immunoSEQ multiplex PCR, the TCRdb table keeps only in-frame clones and is missing some. The repertoire holds around 170,000 clones, roughly 80% seen once, with about 0.5% in the top ten. The sequencing sample was made of PBMCs. The sequence was obtained from a woman between 50 and 59 years old in good health and CMV-seronegative. The chain is built from TRBV5-1 and TRBJ2-1, with a possible D match to TRBD2 (5 bases). The CDR3 reads CASSLAGDSYNEQFF. The CDR3 DNA reads as TGCGCCAGCAGCCTAGCCGGGGACTCCTACAATGAGCAGTTCTTC.